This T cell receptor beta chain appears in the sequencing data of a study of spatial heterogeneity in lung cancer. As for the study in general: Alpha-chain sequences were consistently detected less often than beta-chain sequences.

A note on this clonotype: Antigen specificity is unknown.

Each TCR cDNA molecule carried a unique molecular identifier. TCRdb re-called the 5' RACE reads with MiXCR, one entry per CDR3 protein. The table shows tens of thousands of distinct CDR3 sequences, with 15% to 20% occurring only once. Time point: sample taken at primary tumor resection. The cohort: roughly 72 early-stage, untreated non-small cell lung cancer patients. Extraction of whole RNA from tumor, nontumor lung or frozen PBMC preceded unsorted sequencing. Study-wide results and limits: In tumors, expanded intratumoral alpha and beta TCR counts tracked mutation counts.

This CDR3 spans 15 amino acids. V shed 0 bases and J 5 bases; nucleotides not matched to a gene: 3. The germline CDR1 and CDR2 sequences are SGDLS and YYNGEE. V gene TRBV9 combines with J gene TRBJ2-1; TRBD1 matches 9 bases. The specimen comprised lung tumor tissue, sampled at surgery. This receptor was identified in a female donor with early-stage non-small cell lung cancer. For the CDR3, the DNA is TGTGCCAGCAGCGTAGAGGACAGGGGTAACAATGAGCAGTTCTTC. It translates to CASSVEDRGNNEQFF.